Sequencing of this TCR beta chain was carried out in a study of cytomegalovirus exposure and HLA in healthy donors. Study-level findings and limits: Most CMV-associated TCR beta chains appeared HLA-restricted in a later analysis. When presence/absence was analysed, sequencing depth was taken to be roughly uniform across donors. CMV serostatus was the only recorded immune exposure for donors.

In germline, CDR1 is GTSNPN, CDR2 SVGIG (reference sequence). Trimming cost V 3 bases and J 6 bases; bases outside gene matches: 8. The CDR3 loop spans 14 amino acids. Primers for the PCR totalled 60 Vbeta and 13 Jbeta. Repertoires were generated with immunoSEQ multiplex PCR, while TCRdb's copy carries only in-frame clones and drops some. The sample has some 190,000 clones; about 88% are singletons. This clone came up a few times. What it binds is unknown. Sequencing used PBMCs. The rearrangement uses TRBV30 and TRBJ2-7, with 10 bases aligning to TRBD2. This receptor was obtained from a woman aged 18-35 years in good health and CMV-seronegative. DNA of the CDR3: TGTGCCTGGAGCTTAGGGGCTAGCGGGAGCGAGCAGTACTTC. Amino acid sequence: CAWSLGASGSEQYF.